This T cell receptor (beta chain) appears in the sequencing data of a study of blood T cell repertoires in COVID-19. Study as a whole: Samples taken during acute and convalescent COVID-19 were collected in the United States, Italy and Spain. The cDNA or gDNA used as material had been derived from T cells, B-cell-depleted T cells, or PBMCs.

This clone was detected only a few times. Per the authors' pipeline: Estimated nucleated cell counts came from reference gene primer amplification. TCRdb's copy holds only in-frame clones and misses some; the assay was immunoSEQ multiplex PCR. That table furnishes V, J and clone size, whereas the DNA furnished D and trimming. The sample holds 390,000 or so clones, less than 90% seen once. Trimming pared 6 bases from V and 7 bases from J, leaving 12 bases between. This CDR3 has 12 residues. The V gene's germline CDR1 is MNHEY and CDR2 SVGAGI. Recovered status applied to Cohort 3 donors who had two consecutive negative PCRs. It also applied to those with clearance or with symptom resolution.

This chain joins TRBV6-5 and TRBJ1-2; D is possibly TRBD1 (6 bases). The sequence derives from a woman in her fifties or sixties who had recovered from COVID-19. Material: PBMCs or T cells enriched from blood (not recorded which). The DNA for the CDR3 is TGTGCCAGCAGATTACAGGGAGCTGGCTACACCTTC. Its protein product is CASRLQGAGYTF.